The entry that follows covers one T cell receptor (beta chain) sequence. What it binds is unknown. This sample was included in a study of CD8 T cells in ankylosing spondylitis. Regarding the study as a whole: As for the disease-linked clones, they showed a CD8+ phenotype and occurred at relatively low frequencies in peripheral blood.

Germline values: CDR1 SNHLY, CDR2 FYNNEI. The CDR3 extends over 11 amino acids. V was trimmed by 3 bases and J by 4 bases, leaving 3 bases between them. TCR beta libraries were made by quantitative 5'-RACE with molecular barcodes. Using its own MiXCR run on the 5' RACE reads, TCRdb lists one record per CDR3 protein. The data show around 250,000 distinct CDR3 sequences, roughly 32% seen once. Sequencing used blood, either unsorted or a sorted T cell fraction (not recorded which). The TCR originated in a male donor with ankylosing spondylitis or in good health (not recorded which). The genes are TRBV2 and TRBJ2-5; D remains ambiguous. This chain's CDR3 is CASSDRETQYF. DNA of the CDR3: TGTGCCAGCAGTGATAGAGAGACCCAGTACTTC.